This TCR beta chain was observed in a study of radiation and T cells in renal cell carcinoma. General study results and limits: In blood, top tumor clones expanded by 2 weeks, shrinking by 4. Baseline intratumoral clonotype presence is unknown without pretreatment biopsies.

This sample's time point: baseline pretreatment blood. Treatment: 15 Gy SBRT to primary tumor, nephrectomy 4 weeks later. Serial blood draws occurred at baseline and 2 and 4 weeks post-SBRT. The patient's renal cell carcinoma had clear cell pathology. The method was immunoSEQ multiplex PCR; TCRdb's version includes in-frame clones alone and lacks a portion of them. Found here are roughly 120,000 clones, roughly 80% of them singletons; the top ten hold about 3%. The CDR3 is 11 amino acids. Germline V gives CDR1 SGHRS, CDR2 YFSETQ. With respect to this clone: Its target is unknown. One junction end disagrees with the germline gene, perhaps due to a read error.

The chain carries TRBV5-1 and TRBJ2-1, with 7 bases aligning to TRBD1. The specimen comprised blood, sampled from a patient whose treatment included radiotherapy and nephrectomy. This receptor was obtained from a woman in her sixties or seventies with renal cell carcinoma. CDR3 coding DNA: TGCGCCAGCAGCTTACAGGGGCAGCCGGTCTTC. Its translation: CASSLQGQPVF.